The text below deals with one TCR beta chain. It has no known antigen specificity. Base qualities were left out, and no much larger clone turns up one base away. Ficoll-Paque density gradient centrifugation was used to isolate PBMCs. For sequencing, an Illumina NovaSeq 6000 was employed. TCRalpha and TCRbeta cDNA libraries were built by 5'RACE with constant-segment primers, adding sample barcodes and unique molecular identifiers. Trizol reagent was used to extract RNA from every sample. The libraries were amplified in two PCR steps, and the second step added a second sample barcode and Illumina TruSeq adapters. Sequencing of libraries was performed on an Illumina NovaSeq with 2 x 150 bp paired-end reads. Regarding the original processing steps: Demultiplexing of reads and collapsing into UMI-guided consensus sequences were performed with migec v1.2.7. Using mixcr v2.1.11, the UMI consensuses were aligned to TRA and TRB V and J templates and assembled into clonotypes. Expanded or contracted clonotypes were those called significant by both edgeR and NoisET, with noise models trained on biological replicates. edgeR calls used a false discovery rate-adjusted p below 0.01 and a log2 fold-change threshold of 1. As an exploratory analysis of dynamics, max-normalized trajectories of the 1000 most abundant clonotypes were examined with PCA combined with hierarchical clustering. Separately sequenced CD4+ and CD8+ repertoires were used to assign the CD4 or CD8 phenotype of responding clones. Through fastp at Q25 and MiXCR, TCRdb rebuilt clones from the public reads, retaining in-frame beta chains. All rows with the same CDR3 protein become a single entry with the most common DNA and genes. TCRdb, rather than the study authors, made the V and J calls. For this sample the table gives 250,000 to 300,000 distinct CDR3 sequences, of which 15% to 20% were detected only once. The ten largest account for roughly 20% of the sample.

The sample comes from a study of T-cell memory formation after mild COVID-19 (dated by TCRdb to the early 2020s). Study-wide context: TCR sequence clusters from the two donors were found to be largely donor specific. Two young, previously healthy adult volunteers made up the cohort, one male and one female. T-cell clones expanding and contracting after mild COVID-19 in two donors were tracked by longitudinal TCRalpha and TCRbeta repertoire sequencing.

V and J are trimmed by 1 base and 3 bases, and the gene matches miss 6 bases of the junction. The germline V gene gives CDR1 as SGHVS and CDR2 as FQNEAQ. Spanning cysteine to phenylalanine, the CDR3 consists of 16 amino acids. Just CDR3 DNA is preserved here, 48 bases in frame from base 1. Here is what the overall study found, with its caveats: Balanced CD4/CD8 phenotypes were observed for clones contracting from day 15 to 85, whereas a bias towards CD4+ was observed for a second wave of clones expanding from day 15 to 37. Contracting CD4+ clones turned up mainly in the CM and EM memory subsets, whereas EMRA was where CD8+ clones were enriched. Some responding clones were detected in pre-infection memory, suggesting pre-existing cross-reactive memory T cells joined the SARS-CoV-2 response. Only two mild cases were covered in the study, and larger cohorts including severe cases with pre-infection samples were considered necessary. The second-wave clones that peaked on day 37 were not confirmed to be SARS-CoV-2 specific.

Sequencing was done on a sample of PBMCs or a T cell subset sorted from them (not recorded which). This sequence originates from a man aged 18 to 29 who had mild COVID-19 (a few samples of this study predate the infection). The sample titles of this study are shuffled in the database, so cell type and time point are left out; the donor was told from shared clones. Rearrangement joined TRBV7-8 to TRBJ2-3; 8 of the junction bases match TRBD2. The CDR3 here reads CASSLESGGSTDTQYF. Read as DNA, the sequence is TGTGCCAGCAGCTTAGAATCGGGGGGGAGTACAGATACGCAGTATTTT.